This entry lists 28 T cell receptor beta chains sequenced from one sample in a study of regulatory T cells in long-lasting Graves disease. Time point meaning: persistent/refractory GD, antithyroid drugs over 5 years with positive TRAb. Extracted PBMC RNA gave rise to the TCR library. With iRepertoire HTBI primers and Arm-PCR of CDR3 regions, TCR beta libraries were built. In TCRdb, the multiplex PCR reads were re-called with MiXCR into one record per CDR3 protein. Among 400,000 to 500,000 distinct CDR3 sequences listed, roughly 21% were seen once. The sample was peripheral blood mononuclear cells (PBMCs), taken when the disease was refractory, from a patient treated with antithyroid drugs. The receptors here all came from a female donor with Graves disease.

Here the CDR3 reads CASSEGPSRAGELFF. CDR3 sequence (DNA): TGTGCCAGCAGTGAAGGCCCTAGTCGGGCCGGGGAGCTGTTTTTT. The chain joins TRBV6-1 to TRBJ2-2; D unresolved. The CDR3 is 15 amino acids. CDR1 MNHNS and CDR2 SASEGT come from the germline V gene. Trimming stripped 1 base from V and 6 bases from J, with 12 bases between.

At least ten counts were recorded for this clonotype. CDR3 in DNA: TGTGCCAGCAGTTTAAAAACAGGGGCGGACACTGAAGCTTTCTTT. It yields the protein CASSLKTGADTEAFF. V usage is TRBV28 and J usage is TRBJ1-1; 7 nucleotides agree with TRBD1. The germline gives CDR1 MDHEN, CDR2 SYDVKM. Unmatched junction bases numbered 6, after V lost 2 bases and J lost 3 bases. This CDR3 is built from 15 residues.

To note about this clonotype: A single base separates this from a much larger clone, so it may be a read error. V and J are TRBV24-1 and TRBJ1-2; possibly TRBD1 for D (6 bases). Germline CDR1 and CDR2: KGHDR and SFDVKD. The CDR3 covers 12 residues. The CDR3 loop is CATSAGVSGCTF. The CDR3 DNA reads TGTGCCACCAGTGCAGGGGTTTCTGGCTGCACCTTC.

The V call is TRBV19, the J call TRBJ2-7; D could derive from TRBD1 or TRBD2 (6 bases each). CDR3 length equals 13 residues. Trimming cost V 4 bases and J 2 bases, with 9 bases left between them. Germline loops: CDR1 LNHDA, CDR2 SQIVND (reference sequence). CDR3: CASSTGDTYEQYF. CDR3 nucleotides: TGTGCCAGTAGTACGGGGGACACCTACGAGCAGTACTTC.

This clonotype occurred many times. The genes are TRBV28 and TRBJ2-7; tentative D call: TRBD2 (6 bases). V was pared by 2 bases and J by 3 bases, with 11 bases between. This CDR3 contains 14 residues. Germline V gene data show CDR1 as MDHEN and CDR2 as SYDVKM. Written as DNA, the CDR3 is TGTGCCAGCAGTTTAACGGGAGTAGTCTACGAGCAGTACTTC. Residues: CASSLTGVVYEQYF.

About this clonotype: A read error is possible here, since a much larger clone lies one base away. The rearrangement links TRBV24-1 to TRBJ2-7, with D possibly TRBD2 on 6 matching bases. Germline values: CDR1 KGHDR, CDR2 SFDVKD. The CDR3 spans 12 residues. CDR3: CVTSDGGYEQYF. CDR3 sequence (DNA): TGTGTCACCAGTGACGGGGGTTACGAGCAGTACTTC.

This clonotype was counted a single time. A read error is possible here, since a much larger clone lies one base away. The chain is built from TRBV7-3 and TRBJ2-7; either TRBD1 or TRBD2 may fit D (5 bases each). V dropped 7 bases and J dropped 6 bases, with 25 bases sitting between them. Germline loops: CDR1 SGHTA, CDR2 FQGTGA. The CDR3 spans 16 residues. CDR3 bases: TGTGCCAGCAACTCCCGCCGGGACCCAGGATCGCGCGAGCAGTACTTC. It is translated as CASNSRRDPGSREQYF.

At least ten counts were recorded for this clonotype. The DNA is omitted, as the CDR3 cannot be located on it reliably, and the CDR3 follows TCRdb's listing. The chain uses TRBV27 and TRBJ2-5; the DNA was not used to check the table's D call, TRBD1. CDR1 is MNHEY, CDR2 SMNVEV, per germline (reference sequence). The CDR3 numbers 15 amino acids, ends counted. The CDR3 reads CASSLGTGRQETQYF.

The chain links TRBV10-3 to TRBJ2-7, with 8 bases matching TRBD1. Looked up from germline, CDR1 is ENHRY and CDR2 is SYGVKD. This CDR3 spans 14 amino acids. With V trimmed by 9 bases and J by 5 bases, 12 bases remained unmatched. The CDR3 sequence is CAISPGTGSNEQYF. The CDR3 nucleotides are TGTGCCATAAGTCCCGGGACAGGTTCCAACGAGCAGTACTTC.

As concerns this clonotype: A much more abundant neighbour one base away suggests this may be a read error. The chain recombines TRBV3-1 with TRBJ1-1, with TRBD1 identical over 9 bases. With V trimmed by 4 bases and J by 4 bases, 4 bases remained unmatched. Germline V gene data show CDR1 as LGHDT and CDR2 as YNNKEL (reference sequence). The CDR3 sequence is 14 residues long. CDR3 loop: CASSRRTGATEAFF. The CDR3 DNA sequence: TGTGCCAGCAGCCGAAGGACAGGGGCCACTGAAGCTTTCTTT.

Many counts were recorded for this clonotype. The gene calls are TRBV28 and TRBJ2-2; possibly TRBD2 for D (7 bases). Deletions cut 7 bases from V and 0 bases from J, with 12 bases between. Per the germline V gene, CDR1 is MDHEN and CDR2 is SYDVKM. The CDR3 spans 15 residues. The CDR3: CASITGGANTGELFF. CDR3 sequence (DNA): TGTGCCAGCATAACGGGGGGCGCGAACACCGGGGAGCTGTTTTTT.

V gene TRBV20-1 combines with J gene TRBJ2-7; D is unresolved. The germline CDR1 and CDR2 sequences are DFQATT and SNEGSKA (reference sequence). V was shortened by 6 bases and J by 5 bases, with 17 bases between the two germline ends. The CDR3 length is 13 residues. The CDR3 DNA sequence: TGCAGTGCCCCCACCGGACCGGGTAACGAGCAGTACTTC. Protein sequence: CSAPTGPGNEQYF.

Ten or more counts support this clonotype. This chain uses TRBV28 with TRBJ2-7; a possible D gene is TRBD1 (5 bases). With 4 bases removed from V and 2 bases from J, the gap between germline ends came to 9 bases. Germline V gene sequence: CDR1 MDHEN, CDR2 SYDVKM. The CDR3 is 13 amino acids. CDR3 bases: TGTGCCAGCAGTTCAGGGTTTACCTACGAGCAGTACTTC. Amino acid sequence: CASSSGFTYEQYF.

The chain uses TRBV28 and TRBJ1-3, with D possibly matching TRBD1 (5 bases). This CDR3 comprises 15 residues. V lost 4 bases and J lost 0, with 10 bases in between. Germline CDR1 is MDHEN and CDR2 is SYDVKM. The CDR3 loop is CASSSWDGSGNTIYF. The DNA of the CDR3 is TGTGCCAGCAGTTCCTGGGACGGCTCTGGAAACACCATATATTTT.

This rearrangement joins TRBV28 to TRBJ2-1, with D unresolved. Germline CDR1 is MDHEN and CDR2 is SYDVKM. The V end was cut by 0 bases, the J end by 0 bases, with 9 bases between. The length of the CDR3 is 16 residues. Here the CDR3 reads CASSLWGTVSYNEQFF. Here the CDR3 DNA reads TGTGCCAGCAGTTTATGGGGTACAGTCTCCTACAATGAGCAGTTCTTC. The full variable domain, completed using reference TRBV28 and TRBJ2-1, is DVKVTQSSRYLVKRTGEKVFLECVQDMDHENMFWYRQDPGLGLRLIYFSYDVKMKEKGDIPEGYSVSREKKERFSLILESASTNQTSMYLCASSLWGTVSYNEQFFGPGTRLTVL.

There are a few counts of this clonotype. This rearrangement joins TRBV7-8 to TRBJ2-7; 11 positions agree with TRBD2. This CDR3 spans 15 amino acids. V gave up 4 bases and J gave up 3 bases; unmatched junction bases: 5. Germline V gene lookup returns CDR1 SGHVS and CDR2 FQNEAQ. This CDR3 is CASSSSGTSGYEQYF. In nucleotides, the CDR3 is TGTGCCAGCAGCTCTTCCGGGACTAGCGGCTACGAGCAGTACTTC. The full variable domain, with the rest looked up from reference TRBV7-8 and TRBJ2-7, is GAGVSQSPRYKVAKRGQDVALRCDPISGHVSLFWYQQALGQGPEFLTYFQNEAQLDKSGLPSDRFFAERPEGSVSTLKIQRTQQEDSAVYLCASSSSGTSGYEQYFGPGTRLTVT.

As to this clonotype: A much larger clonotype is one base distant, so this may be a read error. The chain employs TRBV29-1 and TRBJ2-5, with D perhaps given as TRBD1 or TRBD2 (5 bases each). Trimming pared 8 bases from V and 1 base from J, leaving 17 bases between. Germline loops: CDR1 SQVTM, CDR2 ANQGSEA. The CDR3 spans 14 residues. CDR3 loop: CSWDLGESQETQYF. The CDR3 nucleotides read TGCAGCTGGGACCTAGGGGAAAGCCAAGAGACCCAGTACTTC.

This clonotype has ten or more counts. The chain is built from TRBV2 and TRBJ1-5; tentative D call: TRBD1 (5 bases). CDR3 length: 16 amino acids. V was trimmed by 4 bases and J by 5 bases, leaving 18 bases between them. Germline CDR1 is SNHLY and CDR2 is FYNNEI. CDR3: CASSGGGPGRHQPQHF. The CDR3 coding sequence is TGTGCCAGCAGTGGCGGTGGGCCAGGGAGACATCAGCCCCAGCATTTT.

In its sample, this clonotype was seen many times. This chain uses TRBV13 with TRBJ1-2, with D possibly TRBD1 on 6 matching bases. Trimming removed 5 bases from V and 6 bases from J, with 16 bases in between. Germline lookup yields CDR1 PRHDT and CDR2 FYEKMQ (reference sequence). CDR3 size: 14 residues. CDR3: CASSQGSPINGYTF. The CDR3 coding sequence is TGTGCCAGCAGCCAGGGGTCGCCAATAAATGGCTACACCTTC.

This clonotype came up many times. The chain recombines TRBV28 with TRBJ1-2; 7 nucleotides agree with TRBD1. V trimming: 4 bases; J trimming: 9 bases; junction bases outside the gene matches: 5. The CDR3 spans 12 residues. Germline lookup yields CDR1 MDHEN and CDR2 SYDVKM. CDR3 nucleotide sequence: TGTGCCAGCAGTTACAGGGGTCGGAGCTACACCTTC. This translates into CASSYRGRSYTF.

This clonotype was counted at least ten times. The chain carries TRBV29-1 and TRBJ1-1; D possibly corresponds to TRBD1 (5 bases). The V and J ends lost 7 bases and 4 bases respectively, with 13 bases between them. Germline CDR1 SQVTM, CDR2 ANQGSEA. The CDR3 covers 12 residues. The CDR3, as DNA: TGCAGCGCCGAGGAGGGGAGCACTGAAGCTTTCTTT. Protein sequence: CSAEEGSTEAFF.

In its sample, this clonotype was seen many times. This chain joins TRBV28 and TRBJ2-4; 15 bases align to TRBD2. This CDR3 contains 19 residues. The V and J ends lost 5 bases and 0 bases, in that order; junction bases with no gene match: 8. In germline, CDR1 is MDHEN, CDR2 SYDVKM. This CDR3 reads CASSPRGLAGGLAKNIQYF. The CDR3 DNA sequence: TGTGCCAGCAGTCCTCGGGGACTAGCGGGGGGACTAGCCAAAAACATTCAGTACTTC.

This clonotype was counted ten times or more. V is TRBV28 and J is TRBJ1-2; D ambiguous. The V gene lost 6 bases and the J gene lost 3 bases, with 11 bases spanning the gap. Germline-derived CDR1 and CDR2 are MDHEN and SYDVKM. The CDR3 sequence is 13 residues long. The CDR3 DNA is TGTGCCAGCAGGGAGGAGAAGTACTATGGCTACACCTTC. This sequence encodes CASREEKYYGYTF.

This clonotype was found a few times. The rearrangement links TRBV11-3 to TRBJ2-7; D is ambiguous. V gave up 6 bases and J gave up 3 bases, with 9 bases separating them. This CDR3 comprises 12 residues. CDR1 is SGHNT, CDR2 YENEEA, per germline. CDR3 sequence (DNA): TGTGCCAGCAGTTTCTCCCACTACGAGCAGTACTTC. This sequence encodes CASSFSHYEQYF.

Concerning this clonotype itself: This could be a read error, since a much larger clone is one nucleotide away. The chain's CDR3 is CASSFIPRAGGVYEQYF. Here the CDR3 DNA reads TGTGCCAGCAGTTTCATCCCAAGGGCAGGGGGAGTCTACGAGCAGTACTTC. The chain links TRBV27 to TRBJ2-7, with 7 positions matching TRBD1. CDR1 MNHEY and CDR2 SMNVEV come from the germline V gene (reference sequence). With V trimmed by 3 bases and J by 3 bases, 14 bases remained unmatched. CDR3 length: 17 residues.

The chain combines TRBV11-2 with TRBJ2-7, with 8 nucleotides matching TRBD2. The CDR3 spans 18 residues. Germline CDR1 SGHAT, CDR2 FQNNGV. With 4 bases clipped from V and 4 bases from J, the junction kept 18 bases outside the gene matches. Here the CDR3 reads CASSSRGGVAGKFYEQYF. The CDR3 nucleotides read TGTGCCAGCAGCTCCCGAGGGGGGGTAGCGGGAAAGTTTTACGAGCAGTACTTC.

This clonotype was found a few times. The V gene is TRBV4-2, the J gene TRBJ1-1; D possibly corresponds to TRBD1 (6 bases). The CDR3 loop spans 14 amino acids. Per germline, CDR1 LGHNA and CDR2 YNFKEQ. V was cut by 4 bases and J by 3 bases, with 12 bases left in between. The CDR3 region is CASSRGGKDTEAFF. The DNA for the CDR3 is TGTGCCAGCAGCCGTGGGGGCAAAGACACTGAAGCTTTCTTT.

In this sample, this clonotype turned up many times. DNA of the CDR3: TGTGCCAGCACCCCGTACCCCCCCGTAGCGGGGGCGAACACCGGGGAGCTGTTTTTT. Protein: CASTPYPPVAGANTGELFF. The chain uses TRBV6-1 and TRBJ2-2; 9 bases align to TRBD2. V lost 7 bases and J lost 0; bases outside the gene matches: 15. The CDR3 is made up of 19 amino acids. In germline, CDR1 is MNHNS, CDR2 SASEGT.